This T cell receptor beta chain was profiled in a study of shared clonotypes between healthy human individuals. J was trimmed by 6 bases and V by 6 bases; bases with no gene match: 11. Germline loops: CDR1 MNHNY, CDR2 SVGAGI (reference sequence). The CDR3 runs 16 residues. Profiling relied on immunoSEQ multiplex PCR, and the TCRdb table lists in-frame clones only, not all of them. The table lists around 940,000 clones, over 75% of them singletons, with 1.5% in the top ten. The sample was memory CD4+ T cells sorted from blood. Subset: CD45RA-negative fraction. V gene TRBV6-6 combines with J gene TRBJ1-5; 10 bases fit TRBD1. The source is a man between 18 and 35 years old in good health. The CDR3 spells CASSYPTGGGGQPQHF. CDR3 DNA sequence: TGTGCCAGCAGCTACCCGACAGGGGGCGGGGGTCAGCCCCAGCATTTT.